This is a list of T cell receptor beta chains from one sample in a study of T cells in localized non-small cell lung cancer. Measured with immunoSEQ multiplex PCR; TCRdb has only the in-frame clones, and not every one. The data hold under 150,000 clones, with approximately 88% observed a single time. Sequences were derived from peripheral blood, sampled before any cancer treatment. These receptors came from a female donor at least 60 years old with stage I lung adenocarcinoma. Each CDR3 is given with its conserved first and last residue. The order of the fields is J gene, V gene, clone size, D gene, CDR3 protein, CDR3 DNA. D genes are given only for firm matches. Size is stated for part of the rows, as once, few or many counts, or as a class when the clone is expanded.

j_call: TRBJ2-1; v_call: TRBV2; clone_size: NA; d_call: NA; cdr3_aa: CASLGEDNEQFF; cdr3_nt: TGTGCCAGCCTAGGCGAAGACAATGAGCAGTTCTTC
j_call: TRBJ2-7; v_call: TRBV5-5; clone_size: once; d_call: TRBD1; cdr3_aa: CASSWMRTGGNEQYF; cdr3_nt: TGTGCCAGCAGCTGGATGAGGACAGGGGGCAACGAGCAGTACTTC
j_call: TRBJ1-5; v_call: TRBV10-3; clone_size: NA; d_call: NA; cdr3_aa: CAISESRAGNQPQHF; cdr3_nt: TGTGCCATCAGTGAGTCCCGGGCAGGAAATCAGCCCCAGCATTTT
j_call: TRBJ1-5; v_call: TRBV30; clone_size: NA; d_call: NA; cdr3_aa: CASGGTSNQPQHF; cdr3_nt: TGTGCCTCTGGTGGTACCAGCAATCAGCCCCAGCATTTT
j_call: TRBJ2-3; v_call: TRBV5-4; clone_size: NA; d_call: TRBD2; cdr3_aa: CASSSGLAGGEDTQYF; cdr3_nt: TGTGCCAGCAGCTCGGGACTAGCGGGAGGAGAAGATACGCAGTATTTT
j_call: TRBJ1-1; v_call: TRBV6-5; clone_size: NA; d_call: NA; cdr3_aa: CASSYSGSTEAFF; cdr3_nt: TGTGCCAGCAGTTACTCAGGGTCCACTGAAGCTTTCTTT
j_call: TRBJ2-7; v_call: TRBV19; clone_size: NA; d_call: NA; cdr3_aa: CARSGPEDEQYF; cdr3_nt: TGTGCCAGATCGGGACCAGAGGACGAGCAGTACTTC
j_call: TRBJ2-3; v_call: TRBV7-3; clone_size: once; d_call: TRBD1; cdr3_aa: CASSDTGDTDTQYF; cdr3_nt: TGTGCCAGCAGCGATACAGGGGACACAGATACGCAGTATTTT
j_call: TRBJ2-3; v_call: TRBV29-1; clone_size: NA; d_call: TRBD2; cdr3_aa: CSVDTGGTDTQYF; cdr3_nt: TGCAGCGTTGACACGGGAGGAACAGATACGCAGTATTTT
j_call: TRBJ2-7; v_call: TRBV6-5; clone_size: NA; d_call: TRBD2; cdr3_aa: CASRRTSGVYEQYF; cdr3_nt: TGTGCCAGCAGGCGGACTAGCGGGGTCTACGAGCAGTACTTC
j_call: TRBJ2-2; v_call: TRBV2; clone_size: NA; d_call: TRBD2; cdr3_aa: CASSVGASGRSGELFF; cdr3_nt: TGTGCCAGCAGTGTAGGGGCTAGCGGGCGGTCCGGGGAGCTGTTTTTT
j_call: TRBJ2-3; v_call: TRBV10-2; clone_size: NA; d_call: TRBD2; cdr3_aa: CASSVFSGATDTQYF; cdr3_nt: TGCGCCAGCAGTGTTTTTAGCGGGGCCACAGATACGCAGTATTTT
j_call: TRBJ2-1; v_call: TRBV14; clone_size: NA; d_call: NA; cdr3_aa: CASSLRRGDEQFF; cdr3_nt: TGTGCCAGCAGCCTCCGTCGGGGTGATGAGCAGTTCTTC
j_call: TRBJ2-2; v_call: TRBV27; clone_size: NA; d_call: NA; cdr3_aa: CASRGQMTGELFF; cdr3_nt: TGTGCCAGCAGGGGCCAAATGACCGGGGAGCTGTTTTTT
j_call: TRBJ1-3; v_call: TRBV6-1; clone_size: NA; d_call: NA; cdr3_aa: CASSSDNSGNTIYF; cdr3_nt: TGTGCCAGCAGCTCGGACAACTCTGGAAACACCATATATTTT
j_call: TRBJ2-5; v_call: TRBV9; clone_size: NA; d_call: NA; cdr3_aa: CASSHVGETQYF; cdr3_nt: TGTGCCAGCAGTCACGTGGGGGAGACCCAGTACTTC
j_call: TRBJ1-1; v_call: TRBV14; clone_size: once; d_call: TRBD1; cdr3_aa: CASSPDRVVLAFF; cdr3_nt: TGTGCCAGCAGCCCCGACAGGGTTGTTTTAGCTTTCTTT
j_call: TRBJ2-2; v_call: TRBV7-3; clone_size: NA; d_call: TRBD2; cdr3_aa: CASSKPGLAGGTGELFF; cdr3_nt: TGTGCCAGCAGCAAACCGGGACTAGCGGGCGGGACCGGGGAGCTGTTTTTT
j_call: TRBJ2-5; v_call: TRBV5-1; clone_size: once; d_call: TRBD1; cdr3_aa: CASNLDPGTGLETQYF; cdr3_nt: TGCGCCAGCAACCTAGACCCCGGGACAGGGTTAGAGACCCAGTACTTC
j_call: TRBJ2-2; v_call: TRBV7-3; clone_size: NA; d_call: TRBD1; cdr3_aa: CASSVNRQGNTGELFF; cdr3_nt: TGTGCCAGCAGCGTGAACCGACAGGGGAACACCGGGGAGCTGTTTTTT
j_call: TRBJ2-1; v_call: TRBV20-1; clone_size: NA; d_call: NA; cdr3_aa: CSAIIGRGQFF; cdr3_nt: TGCAGTGCCATAATAGGGCGTGGGCAGTTCTTC
j_call: TRBJ2-3; v_call: TRBV11-3; clone_size: NA; d_call: TRBD1; cdr3_aa: CASSARTGLTDTQYF; cdr3_nt: TGTGCCAGCAGCGCCCGGACAGGGCTCACAGATACGCAGTATTTT
j_call: TRBJ1-1; v_call: TRBV7-3; clone_size: NA; d_call: NA; cdr3_aa: CASSPGAERELIRPQEAFF; cdr3_nt: TGTGCCAGCAGCCCCGGGGCGGAGCGGGAGTTGATTCGTCCCCAAGAAGCTTTCTTT
j_call: TRBJ1-4; v_call: TRBV5-6; clone_size: once; d_call: TRBD1; cdr3_aa: CASSLNRGNLVVREKLFF; cdr3_nt: TGTGCCAGCAGCTTGAACAGGGGGAATCTGGTTGTACGTGAAAAACTGTTTTTT
j_call: TRBJ2-7; v_call: TRBV21-1; clone_size: NA; d_call: NA; cdr3_aa: CASSTQTYYEQYF; cdr3_nt: TGTGCCAGCAGCACCCAGACTTACTACGAGCAGTACTTC
j_call: TRBJ2-1; v_call: TRBV6-1; clone_size: NA; d_call: TRBD2; cdr3_aa: CASRRGGVGNEQFF; cdr3_nt: TGTGCCAGCAGGAGGGGAGGGGTCGGCAATGAGCAGTTCTTC
j_call: TRBJ2-6; v_call: TRBV28; clone_size: NA; d_call: TRBD1; cdr3_aa: CASSLFGQGKSGANVLTF; cdr3_nt: TGTGCCAGCAGTTTATTCGGACAGGGGAAGTCTGGGGCCAACGTCCTGACTTTC
j_call: TRBJ1-3; v_call: TRBV7-2; clone_size: NA; d_call: NA; cdr3_aa: CASSGQGPIYSGNTIYF; cdr3_nt: TGTGCCAGCAGCGGGCAGGGGCCAATTTATTCTGGAAACACCATATATTTT
j_call: TRBJ2-7; v_call: TRBV9; clone_size: NA; d_call: NA; cdr3_aa: CASSVVSGSYEQYF; cdr3_nt: TGTGCCAGCAGCGTAGTATCAGGATCCTACGAGCAGTACTTC
j_call: TRBJ2-6; v_call: TRBV30; clone_size: NA; d_call: NA; cdr3_aa: CAWRNSGANVLTF; cdr3_nt: TGTGCCTGGAGAAACTCTGGGGCCAACGTCCTGACTTTC
j_call: TRBJ1-5; v_call: TRBV5-1; clone_size: NA; d_call: NA; cdr3_aa: CASSLDGGSNQPQHF; cdr3_nt: TGCGCCAGCAGCTTGGACGGCGGGTCTAATCAGCCCCAGCATTTT
j_call: TRBJ2-3; v_call: TRBV29-1; clone_size: NA; d_call: NA; cdr3_aa: CSVASLVGADTQYF; cdr3_nt: TGCAGCGTTGCTTCACTAGTGGGGGCAGATACGCAGTATTTT
j_call: TRBJ2-5; v_call: TRBV7-2; clone_size: NA; d_call: NA; cdr3_aa: CASSDRDRYQETQYF; cdr3_nt: TGTGCCAGCAGCGACCGGGACCGGTACCAAGAGACCCAGTACTTC
j_call: TRBJ1-1; v_call: TRBV27; clone_size: NA; d_call: NA; cdr3_aa: CASSLQDSREAFF; cdr3_nt: TGTGCCAGCAGCTTACAAGACTCCAGGGAAGCTTTCTTT
j_call: TRBJ2-3; v_call: TRBV18; clone_size: NA; d_call: NA; cdr3_aa: CASSPRGADPSGGADTQYF; cdr3_nt: TGTGCCAGCTCACCCCGGGGAGCGGACCCATCAGGAGGCGCAGATACGCAGTATTTT
j_call: TRBJ2-1; v_call: TRBV28; clone_size: once; d_call: TRBD2; cdr3_aa: CASSLWASGVKDEQFF; cdr3_nt: TGTGCCAGCAGTTTATGGGCTAGCGGGGTAAAGGATGAGCAGTTCTTC
j_call: TRBJ2-7; v_call: TRBV5-1; clone_size: NA; d_call: TRBD1; cdr3_aa: CASSLATGEIEQYF; cdr3_nt: TGCGCCAGCAGCTTGGCCACAGGGGAAATCGAGCAGTACTTC
j_call: TRBJ2-5; v_call: TRBV5-4; clone_size: NA; d_call: NA; cdr3_aa: CASSLAVGVETQYF; cdr3_nt: TGTGCCAGCAGCTTGGCTGTAGGGGTCGAGACCCAGTACTTC